Following are 14 T cell receptor beta chains from one sample sequenced in a study of T cell repertoires in cytomegalovirus infection. TCRdb reanalysed the reads using MiXCR and keeps one entry per CDR3 protein. This table has about 450,000 distinct CDR3 sequences, approximately 32% appearing once. The specimen sequenced was PBMCs. The source is a human donor in good health (CMV status not recorded). Some clones in this sample may be carry-over from other donors' samples.

As for this clonotype: Just one base apart from a much larger clone, this may be a read error. The CDR3 nucleotides read TGTGCCCGCAGCTTAGTTGGCGGGCGGACAGGAAACACTGAAGCTTTCTTT. This encodes CARSLVGGRTGNTEAFF. The chain carries TRBV7-9 and TRBJ1-1; TRBD1 matches at 7 bases. Per germline, CDR1 SEHNR and CDR2 FQNEAQ (reference sequence). This CDR3 is 17 amino acids long.

The chain combines TRBV14 with TRBJ1-2; unclear D gene. V was clipped by 0 bases and J by 6 bases, with 11 bases between them. Germline values: CDR1 SGHDN, CDR2 FVKESK. This CDR3 region has 14 residues. CDR3 protein: CASSQDSWPDGYTF. DNA of the CDR3: TGTGCCAGCAGCCAAGATAGCTGGCCAGATGGCTACACCTTC.

This clonotype was detected ten times or more. J is TRBJ1-1 and V is TRBV7-2, with D perhaps TRBD1 (6 bases). Trimming took 4 bases from V and 0 from J, leaving 12 bases between them. Germline V gene lookup returns CDR1 SGHTA and CDR2 FQGNSA. The CDR3 spans 15 residues. CDR3 coding DNA: TGTGCCAGCAGCTGGCAGGGGATGGTGAACACTGAAGCTTTCTTT. Translating gives CASSWQGMVNTEAFF.

Details on this clonotype: At one boundary the junction diverges from the germline segment, which might be a read error. This sequence joins TRBV6-5 and TRBJ1-6; 9 nucleotides line up with TRBD1. The germline CDR1 and CDR2 sequences are MNHEY and SVGAGI. The CDR3 is made up of 15 amino acids. In nucleotides, the CDR3 is TGTGACAGCAGTCCCCGGGACAGGGTTAATTCACCCCTCCACTTT. It yields the protein CDSSPRDRVNSPLHF.

The CDR3 reads CASSQPGNYGYTF. CDR3 DNA: TGTGCCAGCAGCCAACCCGGGAACTATGGCTACACCTTC. V gene TRBV7-2 combines with J gene TRBJ1-2; D gene unclear. This CDR3 has 13 residues. Trimming removed 5 bases at V and 2 bases at J, with 9 bases between. Germline V gives CDR1 SGHTA, CDR2 FQGNSA.

The chain joins TRBV6-5 to TRBJ2-2, with 7 nucleotides matching TRBD1. V was pared by 10 bases and J by 5 bases, with 13 bases of the junction left unmatched. The germline CDR1 and CDR2 sequences are MNHEY and SVGAGI. The CDR3 extends over 15 amino acids. The chain's CDR3 is CANQSQGRRTGELFF. CDR3 DNA sequence: TGTGCCAACCAATCACAGGGGCGGCGGACCGGGGAGCTGTTTTTT.

The chain combines TRBV7-2 with TRBJ2-7, with D possibly being TRBD2 (6 bases). The CDR3 totals 18 residues. V was shortened by 1 base and J by 2 bases, with 21 bases between the two germline ends. Germline V gene lookup returns CDR1 SGHTA and CDR2 FQGNSA. The CDR3 nucleotides read TGTGCCAGCAGCTTAGGGGCGGGGAACCACCTTAAACCCTACGAGCAGTACTTC. Protein sequence: CASSLGAGNHLKPYEQYF. Full variable domain (missing parts from reference TRBV7-2 and TRBJ2-7): GAGVSQSPSNKVTEKGKDVELRCDPISGHTALYWYRQSLGQGLEFLIYFQGNSAPDKSGLPSDRFSAERTGGSVSTLTIQRTQQEDSAVYLCASSLGAGNHLKPYEQYFGPGTRLTVT.

This clonotype was seen a few times. The rearrangement joins TRBV24-1 to TRBJ2-7; 8 nucleotides line up with TRBD1. The CDR3 length is 15 residues. Looked up from germline, CDR1 is KGHDR and CDR2 is SFDVKD. With 5 bases clipped from V and 6 bases from J, the junction kept 11 bases outside the gene matches. The CDR3 nucleotides read TGTGCCACCAGTGGCCAGGGGGCGTCCGCGATCGAGCAGTACTTC. It specifies CATSGQGASAIEQYF.

The V gene is TRBV19, the J gene TRBJ2-1; D might be TRBD1 or TRBD2, each matching 5 bases. The V gene's germline CDR1 is LNHDA and CDR2 SQIVND (reference sequence). There are 17 residues in the CDR3. Trimming pared 3 bases from V and 0 bases from J, leaving 15 bases between. In nucleotides, the CDR3 is TGTGCCAGTAGTATGCCGAGCGGACAAAACTCCTACAATGAGCAGTTCTTC. It is translated as CASSMPSGQNSYNEQFF.

The sample holds many counts of this clonotype. The rearrangement links TRBV7-2 to TRBJ2-7; D is undetermined. The CDR3 is 13 residues long. Germline V gives CDR1 SGHTA, CDR2 FQGNSA. V lost 0 bases to trimming and J lost 5 bases, with 8 bases between them. The CDR3 bases are TGTGCCAGCAGCTTAGCAAGGGAAAACGAGCAGTACTTC. Its protein product is CASSLARENEQYF.

Details on this clonotype: This likely comes from a read error, as the CDR3 has no conserved phenylalanine or tryptophan at its end. CDR3 nucleotide sequence: TGTGCCAGCAGCTTGGAGGGAACTCGAAAACGAGAGACCCAGTACTGC. It encodes CASSLEGTRKRETQYC. The V and J genes are TRBV5-4 and TRBJ2-5, with no clear D. Deletions cut 0 bases from V and 4 bases from J, with 16 bases between. This CDR3 contains 16 residues. From germline, CDR1 is SGHNT and CDR2 YYREEE (reference sequence).

This clonotype was detected only a few times. This chain connects TRBV19 to TRBJ1-2; possibly TRBD1 for D (6 bases). The CDR3 spans 16 residues. With 7 bases removed from V and 2 bases from J, the gap between germline ends came to 20 bases. Germline V gives CDR1 LNHDA, CDR2 SQIVND (reference sequence). The CDR3 DNA reads as TGTGCCAGTATACCCAGTTCGACAGGACGAAACTATGGCTACACCTTC. This sequence encodes CASIPSSTGRNYGYTF.

This clonotype was seen many times. The chain is built from TRBV7-6 and TRBJ2-7, with TRBD1 matching 7 bases. Germline V gene data show CDR1 as SGHVS and CDR2 as FNYEAQ. The V and J ends lost 1 base and 2 bases, in that order; junction bases with no gene match: 5. CDR3 length equals 15 residues. The chain's CDR3 is CASSLGPGQPYEQYF. In nucleotides, the CDR3 is TGTGCCAGCAGCTTAGGTCCGGGACAGCCCTACGAGCAGTACTTC.

Only a few counts were recorded for this clonotype. The chain employs TRBV6-2 or TRBV6-3 and TRBJ1-5, with D uncertain. Per germline, CDR1 MNHEY and CDR2 SVGEGT. The CDR3 is 17 amino acids. V dropped 5 bases and J dropped 7 bases, with 24 bases sitting between them. CDR3: CASSPYLPSSSGQPQHF. CDR3 coding DNA: TGTGCCAGCAGTCCCTACTTACCCAGCTCATCGGGGCAGCCCCAGCATTTT.